Below, 5 T cell receptor beta chains from the same sample are listed, as sequenced in a study of blood T cell repertoires in COVID-19. Measured with immunoSEQ multiplex PCR; TCRdb has only the in-frame clones, and not every one. The data contain roughly 80,000 clones, around 80% of them singletons. The sequenced material came from peripheral blood. The receptors derive from a man aged 60 to 69 with active or convalescent COVID-19.

The rearrangement uses TRBV9 and TRBJ2-5, with a possible D match to TRBD2 (5 bases). Trimming stripped 0 bases from V and 5 bases from J, with 8 bases between. This CDR3 has 13 residues. CDR1 and CDR2 (germline): SGDLS, YYNGEE. DNA for the CDR3: TGTGCCAGCAGCGTAGGGAGGCGGGAGACCCAGTACTTC. Its translation is CASSVGRRETQYF. Full variable domain (remainder filled in from reference TRBV9 and TRBJ2-5): DSGVTQTPKHLITATGQRVTLRCSPRSGDLSVYWYQQSLDQGLQFLIQYYNGEERAKGNILERFSAQQFPDLHSELNLSSLELGDSALYFCASSVGRRETQYFGPGTRLLVL.

The count of this clone is one. The V call is TRBV7-2, the J call TRBJ2-5; TRBD2 might be the D (7 bases). The germline CDR1 and CDR2 sequences are SGHTA and FQGNSA. Trimming cost V 6 bases and J 2 bases, with 16 bases left between them. This CDR3 is built from 15 residues. The CDR3 DNA sequence: TGTGCCAGCAGTCTTGGGGGGGGGCGACAAGAGACCCAGTACTTC. The encoded protein is CASSLGGGRQETQYF.

The rearrangement links TRBV28 to TRBJ1-5; 8 nucleotides line up with TRBD1. The trim removed 10 bases at V and 1 base at J, leaving 6 bases unmatched. CDR3 length: 14 residues. Germline-derived CDR1 and CDR2 are MDHEN and SYDVKM. The CDR3 nucleotides read TGTGCCATCCGGACAGGGAACAGCAATCAGCCCCAGCATTTT. Translation: CAIRTGNSNQPQHF.

In DNA, the CDR3 is TGTGCCAGCAGCTCTCGGGTCAGCACAGATACGCAGTATTTT. Protein sequence: CASSSRVSTDTQYF. The rearrangement joins TRBV7-2 to TRBJ2-3; no firm D call. Germline V gene data show CDR1 as SGHTA and CDR2 as FQGNSA. The V end lost 4 bases, the J end lost 0 bases, and 8 bases lay between the germline ends. The CDR3 covers 14 residues.

The genes are TRBV7-9 and TRBJ2-5; no firm D call. Germline V CDR1 and CDR2: SEHNR, FQNEAQ (reference sequence). Trimming left V 5 bases short and J 1 base short, with 2 bases between. The CDR3 has 11 amino acids. The CDR3 here is CASSLQETQYF. The DNA for the CDR3 is TGTGCCAGCAGCCTCCAAGAGACCCAGTACTTC. Full variable domain (remainder filled in from reference TRBV7-9 and TRBJ2-5): DTGVSQNPRHKITKRGQNVTFRCDPISEHNRLYWYRQTLGQGPEFLTYFQNEAQLEKSRLLSDRFSAERPKGSFSTLEIQRTEQGDSAMYLCASSLQETQYFGPGTRLLVL.